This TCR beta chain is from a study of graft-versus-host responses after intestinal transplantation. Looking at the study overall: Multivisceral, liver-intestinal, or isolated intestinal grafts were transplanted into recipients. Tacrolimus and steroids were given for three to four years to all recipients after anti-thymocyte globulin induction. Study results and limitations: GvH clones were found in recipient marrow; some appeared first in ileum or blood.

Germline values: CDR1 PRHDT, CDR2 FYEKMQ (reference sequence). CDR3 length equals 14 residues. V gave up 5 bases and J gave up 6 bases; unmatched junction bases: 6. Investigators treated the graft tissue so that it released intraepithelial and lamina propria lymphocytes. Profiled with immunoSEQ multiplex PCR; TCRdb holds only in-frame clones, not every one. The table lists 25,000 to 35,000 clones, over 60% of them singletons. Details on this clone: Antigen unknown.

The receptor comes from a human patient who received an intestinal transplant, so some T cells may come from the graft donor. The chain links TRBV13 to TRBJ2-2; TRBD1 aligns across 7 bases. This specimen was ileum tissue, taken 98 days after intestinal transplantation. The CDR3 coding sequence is TGTGCCAGCAGCCTCGACAGGGCGGCCGGGGAGCTGTTTTTT. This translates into CASSLDRAAGELFF.